A single sample gave rise to the 25 T cell receptor beta chains below, sequenced in a study of blood T cell repertoires in COVID-19. Sequencing was performed with immunoSEQ multiplex PCR; in TCRdb, only in-frame clones are kept and a portion is missing. Altogether about 230,000 clones are present, around four fifths being singletons, with the ten largest covering just over 2.5%. The sample comprised peripheral blood. These TCRs come from a woman in her seventies with active or convalescent COVID-19.

The V call is TRBV10-3, the J call TRBJ2-6; D might be TRBD2 (6 bases). Trimming shortened V by 7 bases and J by 0 bases, and 16 bases separated the two germline ends. Germline lookup yields CDR1 ENHRY and CDR2 SYGVKD. The CDR3 totals 17 residues. The CDR3 DNA follows: TGTGCCATCAAGGCGGCCACTAGCAGCTCTGGGGCCAACGTCCTGACTTTC. It specifies CAIKAATSSSGANVLTF.

In this sample, this clone turned up a few times. This chain links TRBV6-5 with TRBJ1-4, with 8 bases identical to TRBD1. With 6 bases clipped from V and 6 bases from J, the junction kept 6 bases outside the gene matches. The CDR3 consists of 14 residues. Germline CDR1 is MNHEY and CDR2 is SVGAGI. The CDR3 loop reads CASSLGQGYEKLFF. CDR3 DNA: TGTGCCAGCAGCCTTGGACAGGGATATGAAAAACTGTTTTTT.

This clone has just a few counts. Here the CDR3 reads CASSAGLSGNTIYF. The CDR3, as DNA: TGTGCCAGCTCAGCGGGCCTCTCTGGAAACACCATATATTTT. The chain recombines TRBV18 with TRBJ1-3; D is uncertain. V lost 5 bases, J lost 0 bases, and 8 bases lay in between. The CDR3 extends over 14 amino acids. Germline V lookup: CDR1 KGHSH, CDR2 LQKENI. Full variable domain (rest looked up from reference TRBV18 and TRBJ1-3): NAGVMQNPRHLVRRRGQEARLRCSPMKGHSHVYWYRQLPEEGLKFMVYLQKENIIDESGMPKERFSAEFPKEGPSILRIQQVVRGDSAAYFCASSAGLSGNTIYFGEGSWLTVV.

V gene TRBV30 combines with J gene TRBJ1-5, with D unresolved. The V end lost 0 bases, the J end lost 4 bases, and 13 bases lay between the germline ends. The length of the CDR3 is 15 residues. CDR1 is GTSNPN and CDR2 is SVGIG in the germline V gene (reference sequence). This CDR3 is CAWSVGLSGNQPQHF. The CDR3 region has the DNA TGTGCCTGGAGTGTCGGACTATCAGGAAATCAGCCCCAGCATTTT.

This clone was seen only once. The J gene is TRBJ1-3, the V gene TRBV6-6; 8 bases are shared with TRBD1. The CDR3 runs 16 residues. Germline CDR1 MNHNY, CDR2 SVGAGI (reference sequence). Germline trimming cut 5 bases from V and 0 bases from J; bases unmatched to any gene: 6. The CDR3 coding sequence is TGTGCCAGCAGTCGACAGGGGCCCACCTCTGGAAACACCATATATTTT. Amino acids: CASSRQGPTSGNTIYF.

V usage is TRBV11-3 and J usage is TRBJ2-1, with 13 positions matching TRBD2. Germline lookup yields CDR1 SGHNT and CDR2 YENEEA. V gave up 1 base and J gave up 7 bases; unmatched junction bases: 4. There are 16 residues in the CDR3. CDR3 loop: CASSLGGTSGTNEQFF. The CDR3 DNA is TGTGCCAGCAGCTTAGGCGGGACTAGCGGGACGAATGAGCAGTTCTTC.

This sequence joins TRBV5-1 and TRBJ2-7; tentatively, D is TRBD1 (5 bases). This CDR3 has 15 residues. Germline loops: CDR1 SGHRS, CDR2 YFSETQ. With 0 bases removed from V and 7 bases from J, the gap between germline ends came to 17 bases. CDR3 region: CASSLESAGLGEQYF. In DNA form, the CDR3 reads TGCGCCAGCAGCTTGGAATCCGCAGGGTTAGGGGAGCAGTACTTC.

V gene TRBV11-2 combines with J gene TRBJ1-6; D unresolved. CDR3 size: 16 residues. CDR1 and CDR2 from the germline V gene are SGHAT and FQNNGV. The V gene lost 1 base and the J gene lost 2 bases, with 9 bases spanning the gap. The CDR3, as DNA: TGTGCCAGCAGCTTAGTTACGGGGACCTATAATTCACCCCTCCACTTT. It translates to CASSLVTGTYNSPLHF.

V and J are TRBV30 and TRBJ1-2; D uncertain. Trimming removed 2 bases at V and 2 bases at J, with 6 bases between. Per the germline V gene, CDR1 is GTSNPN and CDR2 is SVGIG (reference sequence). The CDR3 is 12 amino acids. DNA for the CDR3: TGTGCCTGGAGTCGGGGAAACTATGGCTACACCTTC. This sequence encodes CAWSRGNYGYTF.

The V call is TRBV19, the J call TRBJ2-7; a weak D match, TRBD1 (5 bases). The CDR3 is 14 amino acids. V dropped 2 bases and J dropped 5 bases, with 13 bases sitting between them. CDR1 is LNHDA and CDR2 is SQIVND in the germline V gene (reference sequence). The CDR3 DNA reads as TGTGCCAGTAGTATACAGGGAACTGCCCACGAGCAGTACTTC. Its translation is CASSIQGTAHEQYF.

This chain connects TRBV6-2 or TRBV6-3 to TRBJ1-2, with 9 bases lining up with TRBD1. V trimming: 5 bases; J trimming: 7 bases; junction bases outside the gene matches: 8. The CDR3 covers 14 residues. The V gene's germline CDR1 is MNHEY and CDR2 SVGEGT. CDR3 amino acids: CASSAANRGPGYTF. CDR3 nucleotides: TGTGCCAGCAGTGCAGCAAACAGGGGGCCTGGCTACACCTTC.

The V call is TRBV13, the J call TRBJ1-1; 7 bases align to TRBD1. The J segment lost 3 bases and the V segment lost 2 bases, leaving 9 bases of the junction unmatched. The CDR3 totals 16 residues. Per the germline V gene, CDR1 is PRHDT and CDR2 is FYEKMQ (reference sequence). The CDR3 DNA reads TGTGCCAGCAGCTTAACCCTGACAGGGTGGGACACTGAAGCTTTCTTT. Translated, it gives CASSLTLTGWDTEAFF.

This chain joins TRBV5-1 and TRBJ2-7, with 11 bases identical to TRBD2. Looked up from germline, CDR1 is SGHRS and CDR2 is YFSETQ. The V gene end was trimmed by 3 bases and the J gene end by 7 bases; junction bases not matched to a gene: 9. CDR3 size: 15 residues. CDR3 protein: CASSSIAGGPEEQYF. CDR3 coding DNA: TGCGCCAGCAGCTCTATAGCGGGAGGGCCGGAAGAGCAGTACTTC.

J is TRBJ1-6 and V is TRBV7-9, with TRBD1 matching 10 bases. The germline V gene has CDR1 SEHNR and CDR2 FQNEAQ (reference sequence). The CDR3 runs to 15 residues. V lost 2 bases to trimming and J lost 10 bases; unmatched junction nucleotides: 5. In DNA, the CDR3 is TGTGCCAGCAGCTTATATGGGACAGGGGACTCACCCCTCCACTTT. This gives the protein CASSLYGTGDSPLHF.

This clone was observed once. V and J are TRBV10-3 and TRBJ1-1; 7 bases map to TRBD1. Trimming cost V 2 bases and J 5 bases; bases outside gene matches: 2. CDR1 ENHRY and CDR2 SYGVKD come from the germline V gene. This CDR3 comprises 13 residues. The CDR3 sequence: CAISETGATEAFF. In DNA, the CDR3 is TGTGCCATCAGTGAGACAGGGGCAACTGAAGCTTTCTTT.

The genes are TRBV27 and TRBJ2-1; 8 bases match TRBD2. CDR3 length: 14 residues. From germline, CDR1 is MNHEY and CDR2 SMNVEV (reference sequence). With 10 bases clipped from V and 10 bases from J, the junction kept 15 bases outside the gene matches. As DNA, the CDR3 is TGTGCCACCCTAGGGCGGGGGGTTTCCAGGGAGCAGTTCTTC. Encoded protein: CATLGRGVSREQFF.

V and J are TRBV2 and TRBJ1-5; perhaps TRBD1 as D (5 bases). In germline, CDR1 is SNHLY, CDR2 FYNNEI. The ends were cut back, 0 bases at V and 3 bases at J, with 9 bases in the middle. This CDR3 is built from 15 residues. The CDR3 reads CASSEARQPNQPQHF. The CDR3 DNA sequence: TGTGCCAGCAGTGAAGCACGACAGCCCAATCAGCCCCAGCATTTT.

The V call is TRBV6-6, the J call TRBJ1-5; 7 bases line up with TRBD1. The CDR3 is 14 residues long. The V gene end was trimmed by 8 bases and the J gene end by 4 bases; junction bases not matched to a gene: 8. Germline loops: CDR1 MNHNY, CDR2 SVGAGI (reference sequence). The CDR3 DNA sequence: TGTGCCAGCTGGGGGCAGGGGGTTAATCAGCCCCAGCATTTT. Residues: CASWGQGVNQPQHF.

This clone was seen only a few times. The chain links TRBV7-8 to TRBJ2-3, with 7 nucleotides matching TRBD2. This CDR3 spans 16 amino acids. With V trimmed by 3 bases and J by 4 bases, 10 bases remained unmatched. Per the germline V gene, CDR1 is SGHVS and CDR2 is FQNEAQ. The CDR3: CASSLGRAGSADTQYF. For the CDR3, the DNA is TGTGCCAGCAGCTTGGGGCGAGCGGGGAGCGCAGATACGCAGTATTTT.

V usage is TRBV20-1 and J usage is TRBJ2-7; no clear D gene. V was trimmed by 8 bases and J by 0 bases, leaving 5 bases between them. The CDR3 contains 10 residues. Germline V gene data show CDR1 as DFQATT and CDR2 as SNEGSKA (reference sequence). The CDR3 region has the DNA TGCAGTATCAACTCCTACGAGCAGTACTTC. Translating it yields CSINSYEQYF.

The rearrangement joins TRBV13 to TRBJ1-4; 9 bases map to TRBD1. Trimming at V came to 8 bases and at J to 5 bases, leaving 6 bases not matched to a gene. Germline V gene data show CDR1 as PRHDT and CDR2 as FYEKMQ (reference sequence). The CDR3 has 14 amino acids. Written as DNA, the CDR3 is TGTGCCAGCTCCCGACAGGGGGGGAATGAAAAACTGTTTTTT. Amino acids: CASSRQGGNEKLFF.

This rearrangement joins TRBV5-1 to TRBJ2-3; the D is unclear. There are 15 residues in the CDR3. V was cut by 4 bases and J by 2 bases, with 14 bases left in between. Germline V CDR1 and CDR2: SGHRS, YFSETQ. In DNA form, the CDR3 reads TGCGCCAGCAGCGCGTCGTTGCCCCCCACAGATACGCAGTATTTT. This codes for CASSASLPPTDTQYF.

J is TRBJ1-5 and V is TRBV7-8, with 11 positions matching TRBD1. The V segment lost 3 bases and the J segment 7 bases; nucleotides outside the gene matches: 5. The CDR3 runs 15 residues. Looked up from germline, CDR1 is SGHVS and CDR2 is FQNEAQ. As DNA, the CDR3 is TGTGCCAGCAGCTTCGGGACAGGGGGTTGGCAGCCCCAGCATTTT. Amino acid sequence: CASSFGTGGWQPQHF.

The chain combines TRBV29-1 with TRBJ2-1; 7 bases line up with TRBD1. The CDR3 consists of 18 residues. Losses at the gene ends were 3 bases for V and 0 bases for J; bases not matched to a gene: 14. Germline lookup yields CDR1 SQVTM and CDR2 ANQGSEA. The CDR3 nucleotides read TGCAGCGTTGATGGGACAGCCTCGAGGTGGAGCTCCTACAATGAGCAGTTCTTC. It is translated as CSVDGTASRWSSYNEQFF.

J is TRBJ2-5 and V is TRBV2, with TRBD2 matching 16 bases. This CDR3 is built from 17 residues. Per the germline V gene, CDR1 is SNHLY and CDR2 is FYNNEI. V shed 4 bases, J shed 5 bases, and the junction held 7 bases outside the gene matches. CDR3 in amino acids: CASSAGTSGGAWETQYF. DNA of the CDR3: TGTGCCAGCAGTGCTGGGACTAGCGGGGGGGCCTGGGAGACCCAGTACTTC.